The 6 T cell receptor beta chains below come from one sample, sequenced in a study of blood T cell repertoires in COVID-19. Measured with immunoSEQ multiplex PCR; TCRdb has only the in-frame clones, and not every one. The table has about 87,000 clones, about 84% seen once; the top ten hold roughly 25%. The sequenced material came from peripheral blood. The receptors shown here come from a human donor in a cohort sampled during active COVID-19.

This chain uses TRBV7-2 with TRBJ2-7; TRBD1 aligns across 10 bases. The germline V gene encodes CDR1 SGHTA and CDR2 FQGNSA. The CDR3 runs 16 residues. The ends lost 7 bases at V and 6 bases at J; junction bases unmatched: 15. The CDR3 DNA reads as TGTGCCAGCACAAAACGACAGGGGGCGCGGATAGGCGAGCAGTACTTC. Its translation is CASTKRQGARIGEQYF.

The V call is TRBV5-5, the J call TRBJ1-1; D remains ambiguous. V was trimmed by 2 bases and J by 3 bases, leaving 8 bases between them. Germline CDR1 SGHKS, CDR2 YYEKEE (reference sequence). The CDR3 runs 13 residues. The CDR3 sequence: CASSFTVYTEAFF. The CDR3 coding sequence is TGTGCCAGCAGCTTTACAGTATACACTGAAGCTTTCTTT.

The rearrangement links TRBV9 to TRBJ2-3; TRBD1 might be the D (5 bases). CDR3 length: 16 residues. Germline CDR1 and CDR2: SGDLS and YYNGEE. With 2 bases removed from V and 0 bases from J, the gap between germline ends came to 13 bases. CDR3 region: CASSVQTDPSTDTQYF. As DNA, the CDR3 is TGTGCCAGCAGCGTCCAGACAGATCCTAGCACAGATACGCAGTATTTT.

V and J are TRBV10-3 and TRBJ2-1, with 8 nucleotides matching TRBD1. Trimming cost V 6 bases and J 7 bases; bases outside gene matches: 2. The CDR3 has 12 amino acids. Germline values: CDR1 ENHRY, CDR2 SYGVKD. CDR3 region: CAIRDRVNEQFF. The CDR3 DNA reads TGTGCCATCAGGGACAGGGTAAATGAGCAGTTCTTC.

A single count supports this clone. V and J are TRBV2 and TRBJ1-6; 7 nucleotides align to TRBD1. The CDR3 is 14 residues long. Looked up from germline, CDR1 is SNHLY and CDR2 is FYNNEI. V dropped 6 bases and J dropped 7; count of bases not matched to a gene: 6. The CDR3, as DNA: TGTGCCAGCAGAGCCGGACAGGCAAATTCACCCCTCCACTTT. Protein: CASRAGQANSPLHF.

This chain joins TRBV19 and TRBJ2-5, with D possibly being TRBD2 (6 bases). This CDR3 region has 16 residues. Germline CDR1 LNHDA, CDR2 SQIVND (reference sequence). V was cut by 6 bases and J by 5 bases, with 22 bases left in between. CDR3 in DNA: TGTGCCAGTAGCATGGGGGGTGGTTTTGCGTTGGAGACCCAGTACTTC. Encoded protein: CASSMGGGFALETQYF.